The 19 T cell receptor beta chains presented below share a single source sample, sequenced in a study of T cell responses to AZD1222 COVID-19 vaccine. The method was immunoSEQ multiplex PCR; TCRdb's version includes in-frame clones alone and lacks a portion of them. The sample records 150,000 to 200,000 clones, over 80% being singletons. The source material was peripheral blood, sampled on day 0 of MenACWY control vaccination. These receptors were collected from an adult in good health.

The chain employs TRBV7-2 and TRBJ2-1, with 8 bases matching TRBD2. Germline values: CDR1 SGHTA, CDR2 FQGNSA. The CDR3 sequence is 18 residues long. Unmatched junction bases numbered 8, after V lost 1 base and J lost 0 bases. CDR3 loop: CASSLVGLSGASYNEQFF. The CDR3 nucleotides read TGTGCCAGCAGCTTAGTCGGCCTTAGCGGGGCCTCCTACAATGAGCAGTTCTTC.

The chain is built from TRBV25-1 and TRBJ2-7; TRBD2 is a possible D gene (6 bases). The germline CDR1 and CDR2 sequences are MGHDK and SYGVNS. CDR3 length: 13 residues. V lost 3 bases to trimming and J lost 2 bases, with 8 bases between them. DNA of the CDR3: TGTGCCAGCAGTGATGCGGGGCCCTACGAGCAGTACTTC. As protein: CASSDAGPYEQYF.

This rearrangement joins TRBV9 to TRBJ2-1; 8 bases align to TRBD2. V dropped 3 bases and J dropped 2; count of bases not matched to a gene: 4. CDR3 size: 15 residues. Germline CDR1 is SGDLS and CDR2 is YYNGEE. CDR3 protein: CASSAELAAYNEQFF. CDR3 DNA: TGTGCCAGCAGCGCCGAACTAGCGGCCTACAATGAGCAGTTCTTC.

The chain has TRBV5-1 and TRBJ2-2, with unresolved D. This CDR3 region has 15 residues. From germline, CDR1 is SGHRS and CDR2 YFSETQ. Between the trimmed V and J ends, which lost 0 bases and 4 bases, there was a span of 10 bases. CDR3 DNA: TGCGCCAGCAGCTTGGGAGCCTCCGGCACCGGGGAGCTGTTTTTT. This encodes CASSLGASGTGELFF.

The chain carries TRBV30 and TRBJ2-7, with D uncertain. Germline V gene lookup returns CDR1 GTSNPN and CDR2 SVGIG (reference sequence). Deletions cut 5 bases from V and 3 bases from J, with 8 bases between. This CDR3 contains 11 residues. CDR3 DNA: TGTGCCTGGGGGCCCCTCTACGAGCAGTACTTC. Translated: CAWGPLYEQYF.

This clone came up once. The chain couples TRBV4-1 to TRBJ2-6; D might be TRBD1 (6 bases). The V end was cut by 1 base, the J end by 3 bases, with 13 bases between. Looked up from germline, CDR1 is MGHRA and CDR2 is YSYEKL. The CDR3 is 17 residues long. This CDR3 is CASSQGTEGVGANVLTF. The CDR3 DNA reads TGCGCCAGCAGCCAAGGGACAGAGGGAGTTGGGGCCAACGTCCTGACTTTC.

The rearrangement links TRBV7-3 to TRBJ2-2; no reliable D call. CDR3 length equals 14 residues. Per germline, CDR1 SGHTA and CDR2 FQGTGA. Trimming cost V 2 bases and J 5 bases, with 9 bases left between them. The DNA for the CDR3 is TGTGCCAGCAGCTTATGGGCCGGGACCGGGGAGCTGTTTTTT. Translating gives CASSLWAGTGELFF.

The chain is built from TRBV5-3 and TRBJ2-7; 10 positions agree with TRBD1. TRBV5-3 is an ORF; its function is uncertain. CDR3 length equals 19 residues. V lost 2 bases and J lost 0; bases outside the gene matches: 14. The DNA for the CDR3 is TGTGCCAGAAGCTTTTTTCGGGACAGGGGATCAAAAAGCTCCTACGAGCAGTACTTC. Amino acids: CARSFFRDRGSKSSYEQYF.

This rearrangement joins TRBV3-1 (or the pseudogene TRBV3-2) to TRBJ1-6, with TRBD1 identical over 10 bases. CDR3 length: 16 residues. The germline V gene encodes CDR1 LGHDT and CDR2 YNNKEL (reference sequence). V was clipped by 4 bases and J by 6 bases; unmatched bases: 6. The CDR3 sequence is CASSPMTGGGNSPLHF. The DNA for the CDR3 is TGTGCCAGCAGCCCCATGACAGGGGGCGGTAATTCACCCCTCCACTTT.

The chain combines TRBV7-3 with TRBJ2-5; D is undetermined. The V end was cut by 5 bases, the J end by 2 bases, with 12 bases between. The CDR3 has 14 amino acids. Germline V gives CDR1 SGHTA, CDR2 FQGTGA. The CDR3 DNA sequence: TGTGCCAGCAGCCAAGGCCTTGGGCAAGAGACCCAGTACTTC. Translation: CASSQGLGQETQYF.

This clone was observed a handful of times. This chain joins TRBV18 and TRBJ1-1; possible D gene TRBD1, 6 bases. V gave up 6 bases and J gave up 6 bases, with 20 bases separating them. In germline, CDR1 is KGHSH, CDR2 LQKENI. The CDR3 length is 15 residues. The CDR3 nucleotides are TGTGCCAGCTCCACCGGAAGGGGGGCGACCTCTGAAGCTTTCTTT. It is translated as CASSTGRGATSEAFF.

This clone was counted between two and nine times. The chain has TRBV28 and TRBJ1-1; D gene ambiguous. Germline loops: CDR1 MDHEN, CDR2 SYDVKM. This CDR3 spans 12 amino acids. The V and J ends lost 4 bases and 3 bases respectively, with 6 bases between them. The chain's CDR3 is CASSSRHTEAFF. The CDR3 coding sequence is TGTGCCAGCAGTTCTCGACACACTGAAGCTTTCTTT. The full variable domain, its missing parts supplied by reference TRBV28 and TRBJ1-1, is DVKVTQSSRYLVKRTGEKVFLECVQDMDHENMFWYRQDPGLGLRLIYFSYDVKMKEKGDIPEGYSVSREKKERFSLILESASTNQTSMYLCASSSRHTEAFFGQGTRLTVV.

The V call is TRBV11-2, the J call TRBJ2-7; TRBD1 is a possible D gene (7 bases). This CDR3 has 14 residues. CDR1 and CDR2 (germline): SGHAT, FQNNGV. V lost 1 base to trimming and J lost 4 bases, with 11 bases between them. CDR3 region: CASSLGRGRYEQYF. The DNA for the CDR3 is TGTGCCAGCAGCTTAGGCAGGGGGAGGTACGAGCAGTACTTC.

V and J are TRBV29-1 and TRBJ2-3, with 10 nucleotides matching TRBD2. The length of the CDR3 is 13 residues. V was pared by 6 bases and J by 7 bases, with 7 bases of the junction left unmatched. Germline assignment: CDR1 SQVTM and CDR2 ANQGSEA. The CDR3 DNA is TGCAGCGTCCCTGGAACTAGCGGGAATACGCAGTATTTT. It yields the protein CSVPGTSGNTQYF.

The table lists this clone with a count of one. The chain recombines TRBV7-9 with TRBJ1-2; D ambiguous. Germline V gene lookup returns CDR1 SEHNR and CDR2 FQNEAQ (reference sequence). This CDR3 region has 16 residues. Trimming shortened V by 4 bases and J by 0 bases, and 15 bases separated the two germline ends. The CDR3 nucleotides read TGTGCCAGCAGCTACCCGGGCAGGCTAGCTAACTATGGCTACACCTTC. Amino acid sequence: CASSYPGRLANYGYTF.

V usage is TRBV6-2 or TRBV6-3 and J usage is TRBJ1-1; possible D gene TRBD1, 6 bases. Germline CDR1 reads MNHEY; CDR2 reads SVGEGT. V dropped 2 bases and J dropped 3 bases, with 10 bases sitting between them. The CDR3 loop spans 14 amino acids. The CDR3 sequence is CASSYQRGHTEAFF. As DNA, the CDR3 is TGTGCCAGCAGTTACCAACGGGGGCACACTGAAGCTTTCTTT.

The chain combines TRBV3-1 (or the pseudogene TRBV3-2) with TRBJ2-7; 10 bases are shared with TRBD2. Looked up from germline, CDR1 is LGHDT and CDR2 is YNNKEL (reference sequence). J was trimmed by 5 bases and V by 3 bases; bases with no gene match: 4. The CDR3 covers 14 residues. The CDR3 region is CASSHLAGADEQYF. The CDR3 DNA follows: TGTGCCAGCAGCCACCTAGCGGGGGCCGACGAGCAGTACTTC.

V and J are TRBV30 and TRBJ1-5; D remains unclear. Per the germline V gene, CDR1 is GTSNPN and CDR2 is SVGIG (reference sequence). Trimming left V 2 bases short and J 1 base short, with 9 bases between. The CDR3 spans 14 residues. In DNA, the CDR3 is TGTGCCTGGAGTAGAAGCGCGAGCAATCAGCCCCAGCATTTT. Translating gives CAWSRSASNQPQHF.

This chain uses TRBV11-2 with TRBJ2-1, with TRBD1 identical over 8 bases. The CDR3 spans 14 residues. Losses at the gene ends were 4 bases for V and 5 bases for J; bases not matched to a gene: 4. Looked up from germline, CDR1 is SGHAT and CDR2 is FQNNGV. The CDR3, as DNA: TGTGCCAGCAGCTCCGGACAGGGAAACAATGAGCAGTTCTTC. It is translated as CASSSGQGNNEQFF.